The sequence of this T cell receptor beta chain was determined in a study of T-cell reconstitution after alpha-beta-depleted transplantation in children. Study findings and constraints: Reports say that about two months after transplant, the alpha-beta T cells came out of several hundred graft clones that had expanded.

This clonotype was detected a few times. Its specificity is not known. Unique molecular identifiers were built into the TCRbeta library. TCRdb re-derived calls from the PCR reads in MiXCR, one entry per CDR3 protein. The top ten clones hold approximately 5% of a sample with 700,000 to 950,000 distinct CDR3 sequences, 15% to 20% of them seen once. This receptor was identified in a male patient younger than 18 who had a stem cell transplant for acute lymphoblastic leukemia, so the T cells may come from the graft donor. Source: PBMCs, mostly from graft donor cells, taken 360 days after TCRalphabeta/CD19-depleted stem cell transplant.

This CDR3 reads CATSAGIAGGREQYF. The CDR3 DNA sequence: TGTGCCACCAGTGCGGGAATAGCGGGAGGTCGCGAGCAGTACTTC. The V call is TRBV24-1, the J call TRBJ2-7, with 10 positions matching TRBD2. The CDR3 spans 15 residues. Trimming took 5 bases from V and 6 from J; bases not matched to a gene: 9. Germline CDR1 KGHDR, CDR2 SFDVKD.